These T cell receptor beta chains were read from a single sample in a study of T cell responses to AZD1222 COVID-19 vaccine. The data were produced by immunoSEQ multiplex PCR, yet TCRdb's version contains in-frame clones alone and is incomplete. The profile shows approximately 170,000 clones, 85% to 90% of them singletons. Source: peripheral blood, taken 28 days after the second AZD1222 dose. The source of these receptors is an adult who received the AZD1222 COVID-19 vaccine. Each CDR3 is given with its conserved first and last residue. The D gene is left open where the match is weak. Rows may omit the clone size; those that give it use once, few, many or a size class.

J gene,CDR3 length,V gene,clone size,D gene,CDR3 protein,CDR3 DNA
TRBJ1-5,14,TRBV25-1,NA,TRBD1,CASSDETGDQPQHF,TGTGCCAGCAGTGACGAGACAGGGGATCAGCCCCAGCATTTT
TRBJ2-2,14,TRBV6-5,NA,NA,CASKLDTGIGELFF,TGTGCCAGCAAGTTGGACACAGGGATCGGGGAGCTGTTTTTT
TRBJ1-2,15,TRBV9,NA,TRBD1,CASSPRQGAYYGYTF,TGTGCCAGCAGCCCCCGGCAGGGGGCATACTATGGCTACACCTTC
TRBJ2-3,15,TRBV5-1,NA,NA,CASSLEGVSTDTQYF,TGCGCCAGCAGCTTAGAGGGCGTGAGCACAGATACGCAGTATTTT
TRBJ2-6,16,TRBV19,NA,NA,CASSQGGGTGANVLTF,TGTGCCAGTAGTCAAGGGGGGGGCACTGGGGCCAACGTCCTGACTTTC
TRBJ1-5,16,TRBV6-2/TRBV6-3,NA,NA,CASSYSMQAGNQPQHF,TGTGCCAGCAGTTACTCGATGCAGGCGGGCAATCAGCCCCAGCATTTT
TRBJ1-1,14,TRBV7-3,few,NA,CASSPAGDNTEAFF,TGTGCCAGCAGCCCCGCAGGGGACAACACTGAAGCTTTCTTT
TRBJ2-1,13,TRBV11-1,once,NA,CASSLGRYNEQFF,TGTGCCAGCAGCTTGGGTCGGTACAATGAGCAGTTCTTC
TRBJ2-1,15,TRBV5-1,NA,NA,CASSLEGRTLNEQFF,TGCGCCAGCAGCTTGGAGGGCAGAACATTGAATGAGCAGTTCTTC
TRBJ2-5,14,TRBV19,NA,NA,CASSSGLRQETQYF,TGTGCCAGTAGTAGCGGGTTGCGGCAAGAGACCCAGTACTTC
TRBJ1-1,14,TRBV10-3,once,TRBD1,CAISEDRENTEAFF,TGTGCCATCAGTGAGGACAGGGAGAACACTGAAGCTTTCTTT
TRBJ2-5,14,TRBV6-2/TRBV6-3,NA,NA,CASSPTALQETQYF,TGTGCCAGCAGTCCCACCGCGCTCCAAGAGACCCAGTACTTC
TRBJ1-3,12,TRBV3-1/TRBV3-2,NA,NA,CASSPGGNTIYF,TGTGCCAGCAGCCCTGGAGGGAACACCATATATTTT
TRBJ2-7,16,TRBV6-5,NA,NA,CASSLRGPISSYEQYF,TGTGCCAGCAGTTTGAGGGGTCCGATAAGCTCCTACGAGCAGTACTTC
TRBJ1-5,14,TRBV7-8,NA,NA,CASSLQGSNQPQHF,TGTGCCAGCAGCTTACAGGGGAGCAATCAGCCCCAGCATTTT
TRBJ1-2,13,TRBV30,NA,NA,CASSDGVSYGYTF,TGTGCCTCCTCAGACGGGGTTAGCTATGGCTACACCTTC
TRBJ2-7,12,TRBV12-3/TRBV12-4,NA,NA,CASRPPGDEQYF,TGTGCCAGCAGGCCGCCGGGGGACGAGCAGTACTTC
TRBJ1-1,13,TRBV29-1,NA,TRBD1,CSVRVGTGAEAFF,TGCAGCGTTCGGGTCGGGACAGGGGCTGAAGCTTTCTTT
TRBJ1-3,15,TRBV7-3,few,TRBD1,CASSPQGGSGNTIYF,TGTGCCAGCAGCCCACAGGGGGGGTCTGGAAACACCATATATTTT
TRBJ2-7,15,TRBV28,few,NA,CASSLSAQRSNEQYF,TGTGCCAGCAGTTTATCCGCTCAAAGGTCCAACGAGCAGTACTTC
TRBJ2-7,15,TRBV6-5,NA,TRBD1,CASSYSRTGVFEQYF,TGTGCCAGCAGTTACAGTAGGACAGGAGTCTTCGAGCAGTACTTC
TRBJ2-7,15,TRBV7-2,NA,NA,CASSLDSGRLYEQYF,TGTGCCAGCAGCTTGGACTCGGGGAGGCTCTACGAGCAGTACTTC
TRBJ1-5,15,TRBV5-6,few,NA,CASNLGWRSNQPQHF,TGTGCCAGCAACCTTGGGTGGCGTAGCAATCAGCCCCAGCATTTT
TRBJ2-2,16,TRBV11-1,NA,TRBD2,CASSPRLAGVTGELFF,TGTGCCAGCAGCCCTCGGTTAGCGGGGGTTACCGGGGAGCTGTTTTTT
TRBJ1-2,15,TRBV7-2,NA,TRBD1,CASSLNRGLGNGYTF,TGTGCCAGCAGCTTAAACAGGGGGCTCGGAAATGGCTACACCTTC
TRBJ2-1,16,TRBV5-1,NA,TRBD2,CASTFTSGGLYNEQFF,TGCGCCAGCACCTTTACTAGCGGGGGCCTTTACAATGAGCAGTTCTTC
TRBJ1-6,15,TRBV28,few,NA,CASRPQILYNSPLHF,TGTGCCAGCAGACCTCAAATACTCTATAATTCACCCCTCCACTTT
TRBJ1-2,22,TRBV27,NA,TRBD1,CASSFGPIARSRDRVSSGGYTF,TGTGCCAGCAGTTTCGGTCCAATAGCGCGATCCCGGGACAGGGTATCGTCGGGTGGCTACACCTTC
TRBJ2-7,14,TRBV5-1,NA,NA,CASSLVGYTYEQYF,TGCGCCAGCAGCTTGGTGGGCTATACCTACGAGCAGTACTTC
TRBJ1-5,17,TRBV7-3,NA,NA,CASSPGTTNPGHQPQHF,TGTGCCAGCAGCCCCGGGACAACGAACCCGGGCCATCAGCCCCAGCATTTT
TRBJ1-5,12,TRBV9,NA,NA,CASSVENQPQHF,TGTGCCAGCAGCGTAGAAAATCAGCCCCAGCATTTT
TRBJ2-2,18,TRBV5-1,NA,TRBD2,CASSLVLAGASNTGELFF,TGCGCCAGCAGCTTGGTGTTAGCGGGGGCCTCGAACACCGGGGAGCTGTTTTTT
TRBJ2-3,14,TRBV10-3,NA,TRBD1,CAIKRTGGTDTQYF,TGTGCCATCAAGCGGACAGGGGGCACAGATACGCAGTATTTT
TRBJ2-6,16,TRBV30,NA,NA,CAWSVLSISGANVLTF,TGTGCCTGGAGTGTACTATCGATCTCTGGGGCCAACGTCCTGACTTTC
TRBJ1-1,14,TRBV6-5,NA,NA,CASSPPGDATEAFF,TGTGCCAGCAGTCCCCCCGGGGATGCCACTGAAGCTTTCTTT